A selection of T cell receptor beta chains follows, all from one sample in a study of blood T cell repertoires in COVID-19. TCRdb keeps only in-frame clones here, not all; method: immunoSEQ multiplex PCR. The data show roughly 250,000 clones, around four fifths seen once. The sequenced sample consisted of peripheral blood. These receptors originate from a woman in her thirties or forties with active or convalescent COVID-19. Each CDR3 is given with its conserved first and last residue.

V: TRBV5-6; CDR3: CASSSLAVNTEAFF
V: TRBV27; CDR3: CASSSRTSGAPSTDTQYF
V: TRBV7-9; CDR3: CASSSGLAGATDTQYF
V: TRBV5-8; CDR3: CASSLGRDRVLEQFF
V: TRBV30; CDR3: CAWSVGWGGNQPQHF
V: TRBV19; CDR3: CASRLTGTGPYEQYF
V: TRBV4-1; CDR3: CASSSPARLAGSSTDTQYF
V: TRBV10-3; CDR3: CATHPTGKKKDSPLHF
V: TRBV5-1; CDR3: CASSIQANTEAFF
V: TRBV6-5; CDR3: CASSTGFGANVLTF
V: TRBV5-1; CDR3: CASSLGPGGYQETQYF
V: TRBV4-2; CDR3: CASSQAGGLPYEQYF
V: TRBV27; CDR3: CASSLDRGGSWTEAFF
V: TRBV20-1; CDR3: CSARGNEKLFF
V: TRBV7-8; CDR3: CASSFRTSGGRPTDTQYF
V: TRBV4-1; CDR3: CASSQDRTSSTPTGELFF
V: TRBV5-4; CDR3: CASSLTDGYTF
V: TRBV7-9; CDR3: CASSPGQFMGSYEQYF
V: TRBV9; CDR3: CASTGQGTEAFF
V: TRBV7-2; CDR3: CASSLASGAYNEQFF
V: TRBV4-2; CDR3: CASSQGQGTTNEKLFF
V: TRBV7-2; CDR3: CASSPRDTPNSPLHF
V: TRBV2; CDR3: CASSLPGGNYGYTF
V: TRBV5-1; CDR3: CASKGEGGPGDTQYF
V: TRBV7-9; CDR3: CASSFTTGGDTEAFF
V: TRBV9; CDR3: CASSATGGGGTEAFF
V: TRBV10-1; CDR3: CASSERLTGSSYNEQFF
V: TRBV7-6; CDR3: CASSYSRTGGTGELFF
V: TRBV28; CDR3: CASVRTSQGNTIYF
V: TRBV6-5; CDR3: CASSYSLTDTQYF
V: TRBV10-3; CDR3: CATGTAKNTEAFF
V: TRBV19; CDR3: CASRKSHPTGAYGYTF
V: TRBV7-3; CDR3: CASSLRSGEGETQYF
V: TRBV7-9; CDR3: CASTRGSNQPQHF
V: TRBV6-4; CDR3: CASRSDHRDEQFF
V: TRBV29-1; CDR3: CSVGDRVNTEAFF
V: TRBV29-1; CDR3: CSVGGGNQPQHF
V: TRBV14; CDR3: CASSQEGARYSPLHF
V: TRBV19; CDR3: CASSIKMQGSGAFF
V: TRBV28; CDR3: CASSSRRQEKLFF
V: TRBV7-9; CDR3: CASSLDREDNEQFF
V: TRBV6-5; CDR3: CASSYQGAPTEAFF
V: TRBV12-3/TRBV12-4; CDR3: CASTFSYNSPLHF
V: TRBV6-6; CDR3: CASRTGQSNYGYTF